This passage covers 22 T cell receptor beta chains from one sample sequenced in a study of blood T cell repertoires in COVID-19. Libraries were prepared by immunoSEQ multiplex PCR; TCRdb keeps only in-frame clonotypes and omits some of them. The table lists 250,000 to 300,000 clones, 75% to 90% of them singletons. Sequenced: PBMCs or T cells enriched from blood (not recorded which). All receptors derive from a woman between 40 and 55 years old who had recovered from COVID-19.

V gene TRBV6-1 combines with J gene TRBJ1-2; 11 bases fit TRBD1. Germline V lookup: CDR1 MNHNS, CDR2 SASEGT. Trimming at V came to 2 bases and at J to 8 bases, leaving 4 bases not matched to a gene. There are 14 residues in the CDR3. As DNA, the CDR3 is TGTGCCAGCAGTGAATGGACAGGGGGCAAAGGCTACACCTTC. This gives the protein CASSEWTGGKGYTF.

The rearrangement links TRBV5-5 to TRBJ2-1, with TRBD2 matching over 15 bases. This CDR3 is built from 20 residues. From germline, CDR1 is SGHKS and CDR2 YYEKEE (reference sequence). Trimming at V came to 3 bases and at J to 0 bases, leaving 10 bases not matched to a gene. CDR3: CASSYPGLAGGGSSYNEQFF. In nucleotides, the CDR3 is TGTGCCAGCAGCTACCCGGGACTAGCGGGGGGCGGGAGCTCCTACAATGAGCAGTTCTTC.

CDR3 bases: TGCGCCAGCAGCTTGGAGCATGCTAATTCACCCCTCCACTTT. Amino acids: CASSLEHANSPLHF. V and J are TRBV5-1 and TRBJ1-6; D remains ambiguous. The CDR3 contains 14 residues. The germline V gene has CDR1 SGHRS and CDR2 YFSETQ. V lost 0 bases and J lost 6, with 7 bases in between. The whole variable domain, filled in from reference TRBV5-1 and TRBJ1-6, reads KAGVTQTPRYLIKTRGQQVTLSCSPISGHRSVSWYQQTPGQGLQFLFEYFSETQRNKGNFPGRFSGRQFSNSRSEMNVSTLELGDSALYLCASSLEHANSPLHFGNGTRLTVT.

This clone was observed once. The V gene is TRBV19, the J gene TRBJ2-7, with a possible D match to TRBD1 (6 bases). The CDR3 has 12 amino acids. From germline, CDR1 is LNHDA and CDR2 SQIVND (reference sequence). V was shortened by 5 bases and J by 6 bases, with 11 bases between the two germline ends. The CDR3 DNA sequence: TGTGCCAGTAGTCACAAAGGGGGCGAGCAGTACTTC. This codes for CASSHKGGEQYF. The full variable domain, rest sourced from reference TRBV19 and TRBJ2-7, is DGGITQSPKYLFRKEGQNVTLSCEQNLNHDAMYWYRQDPGQGLRLIYYSQIVNDFQKGDIAEGYSVSREKKESFPLTVTSAQKNPTAFYLCASSHKGGEQYFGPGTRLTVT.

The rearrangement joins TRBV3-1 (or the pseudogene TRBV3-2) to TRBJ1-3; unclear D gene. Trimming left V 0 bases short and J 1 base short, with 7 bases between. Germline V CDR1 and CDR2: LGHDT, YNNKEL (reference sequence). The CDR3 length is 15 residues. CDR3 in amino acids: CASSQDPTSGNTIYF. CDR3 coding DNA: TGTGCCAGCAGCCAAGATCCAACATCTGGAAACACCATATATTTT.

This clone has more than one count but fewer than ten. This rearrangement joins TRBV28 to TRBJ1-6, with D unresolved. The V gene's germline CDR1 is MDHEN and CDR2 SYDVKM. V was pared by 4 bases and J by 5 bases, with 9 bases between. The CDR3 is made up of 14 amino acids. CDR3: CASSSQQHNSPLHF. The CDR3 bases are TGTGCCAGCAGTTCACAGCAACATAATTCACCCCTCCACTTT. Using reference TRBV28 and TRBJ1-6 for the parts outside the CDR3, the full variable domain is DVKVTQSSRYLVKRTGEKVFLECVQDMDHENMFWYRQDPGLGLRLIYFSYDVKMKEKGDIPEGYSVSREKKERFSLILESASTNQTSMYLCASSSQQHNSPLHFGNGTRLTVT.

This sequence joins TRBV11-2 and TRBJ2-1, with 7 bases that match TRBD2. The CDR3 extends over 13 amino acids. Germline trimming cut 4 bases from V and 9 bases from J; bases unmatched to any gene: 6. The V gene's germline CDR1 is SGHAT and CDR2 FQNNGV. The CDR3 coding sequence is TGTGCCAGCAGCTCCCCTAGCGGCCTTGAGCAGTTCTTC. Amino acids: CASSSPSGLEQFF. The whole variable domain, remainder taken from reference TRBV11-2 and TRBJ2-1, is EAGVAQSPRYKIIEKRQSVAFWCNPISGHATLYWYQQILGQGPKLLIQFQNNGVVDDSQLPKDRFSAERLKGVDSTLKIQPAKLEDSAVYLCASSSPSGLEQFFGPGTRLTVL.

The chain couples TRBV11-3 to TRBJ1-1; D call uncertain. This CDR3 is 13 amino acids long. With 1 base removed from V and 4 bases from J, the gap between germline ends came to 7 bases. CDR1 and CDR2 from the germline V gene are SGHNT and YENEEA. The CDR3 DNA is TGTGCCAGCAGCTTAGGGCCAGGCACTGAAGCTTTCTTT. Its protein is CASSLGPGTEAFF.

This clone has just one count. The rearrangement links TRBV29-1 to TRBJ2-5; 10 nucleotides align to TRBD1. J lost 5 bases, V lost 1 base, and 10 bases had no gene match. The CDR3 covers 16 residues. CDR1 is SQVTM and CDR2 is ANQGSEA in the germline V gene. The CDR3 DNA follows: TGCAGCGTTGAAGCACCCCCTTGGACAGGGGGGGAGACCCAGTACTTC. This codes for CSVEAPPWTGGETQYF. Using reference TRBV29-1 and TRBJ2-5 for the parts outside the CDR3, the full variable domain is SAVISQKPSRDICQRGTSLTIQCQVDSQVTMMFWYRQQPGQSLTLIATANQGSEATYESGFVIDKFPISRPNLTFSTLTVSNMSPEDSSIYLCSVEAPPWTGGETQYFGPGTRLLVL.

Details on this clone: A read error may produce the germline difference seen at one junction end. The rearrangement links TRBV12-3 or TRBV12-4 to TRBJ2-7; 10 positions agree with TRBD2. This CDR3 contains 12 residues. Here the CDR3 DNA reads TGTGCCAGCAGTCTAGCGGGAGCGGAGCAGTACTTC. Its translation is CASSLAGAEQYF.

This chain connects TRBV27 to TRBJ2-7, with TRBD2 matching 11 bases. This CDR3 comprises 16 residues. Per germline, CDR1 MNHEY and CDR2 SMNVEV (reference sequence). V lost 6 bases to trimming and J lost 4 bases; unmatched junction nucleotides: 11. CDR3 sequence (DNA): TGTGCCAGCAGGTCCCGACTAGCGGGAAGGGGTTACGAGCAGTACTTC. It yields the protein CASRSRLAGRGYEQYF.

The CDR3 sequence is CARGDRGPNYGYTF. CDR3 bases: TGTGCCAGGGGGGACAGGGGACCCAACTATGGCTACACCTTC. The chain combines TRBV2 with TRBJ1-2; TRBD1 aligns across 10 bases. This CDR3 is 14 amino acids long. V shed 9 bases and J 2 bases; nucleotides not matched to a gene: 6. Germline lookup yields CDR1 SNHLY and CDR2 FYNNEI.

CDR3 in DNA: TGTGCCTGGAGTGTAGGGGGGGCGCGTAATTCACCCCTCCACTTT. Translation: CAWSVGGARNSPLHF. J is TRBJ1-6 and V is TRBV30; a weak D match, TRBD1 (6 bases). The CDR3 spans 15 residues. Germline V lookup: CDR1 GTSNPN, CDR2 SVGIG (reference sequence). V lost 0 bases to trimming and J lost 6 bases, with 12 bases between them.

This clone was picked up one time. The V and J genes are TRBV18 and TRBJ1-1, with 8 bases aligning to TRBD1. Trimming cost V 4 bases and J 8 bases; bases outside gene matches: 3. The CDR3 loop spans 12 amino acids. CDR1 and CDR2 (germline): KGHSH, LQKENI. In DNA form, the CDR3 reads TGTGCCAGCTCACAAAGGGACAGGGAAGCTTTCTTT. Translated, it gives CASSQRDREAFF.

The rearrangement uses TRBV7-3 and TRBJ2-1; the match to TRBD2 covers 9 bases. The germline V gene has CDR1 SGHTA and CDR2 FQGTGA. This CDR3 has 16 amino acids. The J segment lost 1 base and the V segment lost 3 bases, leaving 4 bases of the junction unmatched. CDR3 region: CASSLGGRVSYNEQFF. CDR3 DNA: TGTGCCAGCAGCTTGGGCGGGAGGGTGTCCTACAATGAGCAGTTCTTC.

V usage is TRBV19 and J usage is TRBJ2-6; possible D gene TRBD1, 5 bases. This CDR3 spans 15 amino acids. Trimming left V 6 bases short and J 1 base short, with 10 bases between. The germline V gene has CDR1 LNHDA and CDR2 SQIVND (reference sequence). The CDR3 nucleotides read TGTGCCAGTAGCCCACAGGTATCTGGGGCCAACGTCCTGACTTTC. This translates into CASSPQVSGANVLTF.

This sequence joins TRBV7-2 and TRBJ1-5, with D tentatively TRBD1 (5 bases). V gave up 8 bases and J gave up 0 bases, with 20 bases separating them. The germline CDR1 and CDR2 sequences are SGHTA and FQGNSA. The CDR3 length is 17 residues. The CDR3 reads CASGQIGGRYSNQPQHF. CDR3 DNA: TGTGCCAGCGGGCAGATCGGGGGACGATATAGCAATCAGCCCCAGCATTTT.

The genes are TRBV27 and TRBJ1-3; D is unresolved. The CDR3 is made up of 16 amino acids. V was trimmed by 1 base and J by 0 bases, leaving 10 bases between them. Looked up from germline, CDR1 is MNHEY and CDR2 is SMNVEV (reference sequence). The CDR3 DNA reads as TGTGCCAGCAGTTTATACGAGGCACACTCTGGAAACACCATATATTTT. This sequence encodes CASSLYEAHSGNTIYF.

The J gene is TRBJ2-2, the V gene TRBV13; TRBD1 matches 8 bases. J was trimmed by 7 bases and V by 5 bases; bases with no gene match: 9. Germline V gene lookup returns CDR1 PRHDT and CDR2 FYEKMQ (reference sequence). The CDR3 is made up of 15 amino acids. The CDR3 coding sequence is TGTGCCAGCAGCCCAGCGGCAGGGGGCTTCGGGGAGCTGTTTTTT. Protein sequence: CASSPAAGGFGELFF.

The CDR3 DNA reads as TGTGCCAGCAGATCATTCGGACAGGGGACGGGCTACACCTTC. This codes for CASRSFGQGTGYTF. This sequence joins TRBV7-2 and TRBJ1-2; TRBD1 aligns across 9 bases. The V and J ends lost 6 bases and 8 bases, in that order; junction bases with no gene match: 10. The CDR3 is made up of 14 amino acids. The germline CDR1 and CDR2 sequences are SGHTA and FQGNSA.

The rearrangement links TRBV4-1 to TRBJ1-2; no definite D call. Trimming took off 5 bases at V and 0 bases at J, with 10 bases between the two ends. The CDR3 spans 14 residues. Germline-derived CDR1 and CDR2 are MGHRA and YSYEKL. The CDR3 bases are TGCGCCAGCAGCAACGGGGATTCTAACTATGGCTACACCTTC. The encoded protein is CASSNGDSNYGYTF.

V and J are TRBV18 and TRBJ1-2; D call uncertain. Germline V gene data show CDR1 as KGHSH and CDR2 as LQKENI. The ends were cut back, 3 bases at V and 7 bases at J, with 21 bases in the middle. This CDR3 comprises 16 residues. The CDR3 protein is CASSPSQNAGIGGYTF. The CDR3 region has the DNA TGTGCCAGCTCACCTTCGCAAAACGCGGGAATCGGTGGCTACACCTTC.